A single sample gave rise to the 30 T cell receptor beta chains below, sequenced in a study of blood T cells in healthy people across ages. Primers used in a second PCR of roughly 6 to 12 cycles were a sample-barcoded 5' primer and a J-beta primer mix. TCRdb ran MiXCR on the 5' RACE reads and lists one entry per CDR3 protein. The repertoire holds 980,000 or so distinct CDR3 sequences, 40% to 60% seen once, with over 10% in the top ten. Sample: blood. All receptors derive from a man younger than 45 in good health.

This chain links TRBV5-1 with TRBJ2-2, with D perhaps assigned TRBD1 or TRBD2 (5 bases each). The length of the CDR3 is 15 residues. In germline, CDR1 is SGHRS, CDR2 YFSETQ. The V and J ends lost 0 bases and 4 bases respectively, with 10 bases between them. Written as DNA, the CDR3 is TGCGCCAGCAGCTTGGAGTGGGGGATCACCGGGGAGCTGTTTTTT. Its protein product is CASSLEWGITGELFF.

The chain combines TRBV9 with TRBJ2-1; D gene uncertain. Germline-derived CDR1 and CDR2 are SGDLS and YYNGEE. V was trimmed by 4 bases and J by 0 bases, leaving 14 bases between them. This CDR3 contains 16 residues. For the CDR3, the DNA is TGTGCCAGCAGCCCCTACCTCAGTAGCTCCTACAATGAGCAGTTCTTC. Encoded protein: CASSPYLSSSYNEQFF.

This clonotype appeared a few times. The chain links TRBV6-2 or TRBV6-3 to TRBJ1-2, with D possibly matching TRBD1 (6 bases). Trimming left V 2 bases short and J 4 bases short, with 14 bases between. The CDR3 covers 15 residues. Per the germline V gene, CDR1 is MNHEY and CDR2 is SVGEGT. CDR3 sequence reads: CASSYPGTSLYGYTF. CDR3 DNA sequence: TGTGCCAGCAGTTACCCTGGGACATCTCTCTATGGCTACACCTTC.

The chain joins TRBV28 to TRBJ1-2; TRBD1 agrees at 9 bases. V was pared by 6 bases and J by 2 bases, with 7 bases of the junction left unmatched. This CDR3 is built from 15 residues. Germline CDR1 is MDHEN and CDR2 is SYDVKM. The CDR3 nucleotides are TGTGCCAGCAGCCCGGGACAGGGAAACAACTATGGCTACACCTTC. Translated: CASSPGQGNNYGYTF.

J is TRBJ1-6 and V is TRBV2; D is perhaps TRBD1 (6 bases). Trimming removed 2 bases at V and 2 bases at J, with 13 bases between. Germline V gene sequence: CDR1 SNHLY, CDR2 FYNNEI. This CDR3 has 17 amino acids. In DNA form, the CDR3 reads TGTGCCAGCAGTGAAAATCAGGGGAGCACCTATAATTCACCCCTCCACTTT. This gives the protein CASSENQGSTYNSPLHF.

The V gene is TRBV29-1, the J gene TRBJ1-2; unclear D gene. Between the trimmed V and J ends, which lost 7 bases and 4 bases, there was a span of 10 bases. The CDR3 covers 11 residues. The V gene's germline CDR1 is SQVTM and CDR2 ANQGSEA. CDR3 sequence reads: CSGGGGYGYTF. The DNA for the CDR3 is TGCAGCGGTGGTGGAGGCTATGGCTACACCTTC.

The chain employs TRBV5-1 and TRBJ2-7; the D call may be TRBD1 or TRBD2 (6 bases each). The CDR3 runs 14 residues. Germline V gene data show CDR1 as SGHRS and CDR2 as YFSETQ. The V and J ends lost 4 bases and 5 bases respectively, with 16 bases between them. The CDR3 DNA is TGCGCCAGCAGCGGGGGGCTAAAGGTCGACGAGCAGTACTTC. Its protein product is CASSGGLKVDEQYF. Supplemented by reference TRBV5-1 and TRBJ2-7, the full variable domain reads KAGVTQTPRYLIKTRGQQVTLSCSPISGHRSVSWYQQTPGQGLQFLFEYFSETQRNKGNFPGRFSGRQFSNSRSEMNVSTLELGDSALYLCASSGGLKVDEQYFGPGTRLTVT.

The rearrangement links TRBV5-1 to TRBJ2-3; the match to TRBD1 covers 7 bases. The CDR3 spans 14 residues. The V gene end was trimmed by 7 bases and the J gene end by 2 bases; junction bases not matched to a gene: 7. Per germline, CDR1 SGHRS and CDR2 YFSETQ. CDR3 sequence (DNA): TGCGCCAGCGCTAGACAGGGTGACACAGATACGCAGTATTTT. Translating it yields CASARQGDTDTQYF.

The rearrangement uses TRBV10-3 and TRBJ2-1; the match to TRBD1 covers 7 bases. Germline V CDR1 and CDR2: ENHRY, SYGVKD. The trim removed 2 bases at V and 7 bases at J, leaving 5 bases unmatched. This CDR3 contains 14 residues. CDR3 nucleotides: TGTGCCATCAGTGAGGTCGACAGGGTGAATGAGCAGTTCTTC. Protein product: CAISEVDRVNEQFF.

This clonotype was seen ten or more times. The J gene is TRBJ1-2, the V gene TRBV29-1; perhaps TRBD1 as D (5 bases). CDR3 length: 12 residues. Germline loops: CDR1 SQVTM, CDR2 ANQGSEA. Trimming took off 1 base at V and 7 bases at J, with 10 bases between the two ends. This CDR3 reads CSVEGQGSGYTF. CDR3 sequence (DNA): TGCAGCGTTGAAGGGCAGGGTTCTGGCTACACCTTC.

V usage is TRBV15 and J usage is TRBJ2-1, with 12 bases that match TRBD2. The V segment lost 0 bases and the J segment 0 bases; nucleotides outside the gene matches: 6. CDR3 size: 19 residues. Germline CDR1 and CDR2: LNHNV and YYDKDF (reference sequence). CDR3 loop: CATSRDYPGLAGSYNEQFF. The CDR3 DNA sequence: TGTGCCACCAGCAGAGATTATCCGGGACTAGCGGGCTCCTACAATGAGCAGTTCTTC.

This clonotype came up a few times. V is TRBV10-3 and J is TRBJ2-3; unclear D gene. Deletions cut 6 bases from V and 6 bases from J, with 7 bases between. This CDR3 has 11 amino acids. Germline V gene lookup returns CDR1 ENHRY and CDR2 SYGVKD. DNA for the CDR3: TGTGCCATCAGGATCCGGGATACGCAGTATTTT. It encodes CAIRIRDTQYF.

The chain employs TRBV6-2 or TRBV6-3 and TRBJ2-3; no clear D gene. The CDR3 sequence is 13 residues long. From germline, CDR1 is MNHEY and CDR2 SVGEGT. The ends were cut back, 8 bases at V and 1 base at J, with 10 bases in the middle. The CDR3 is CASFLSGTDTQYF. The CDR3 coding sequence is TGTGCCAGCTTTTTATCGGGCACAGATACGCAGTATTTT.

This clonotype was observed at least ten times. The chain recombines TRBV7-2 with TRBJ2-7; D is perhaps TRBD1 (6 bases). Germline V gene sequence: CDR1 SGHTA, CDR2 FQGNSA. Trimming cost V 5 bases and J 3 bases, with 14 bases left between them. This CDR3 region has 14 residues. For the CDR3, the DNA is TGTGCCAGCAGCAGACGGACAGCGATCTACGAGCAGTACTTC. Protein sequence: CASSRRTAIYEQYF. Based on the CDR3 plus reference TRBV7-2 and TRBJ2-7, the full variable domain is GAGVSQSPSNKVTEKGKDVELRCDPISGHTALYWYRQSLGQGLEFLIYFQGNSAPDKSGLPSDRFSAERTGGSVSTLTIQRTQQEDSAVYLCASSRRTAIYEQYFGPGTRLTVT.

The rearrangement joins TRBV5-5 to TRBJ1-5, with D possibly TRBD1 on 5 matching bases. The CDR3 covers 15 residues. The ends were cut back, 5 bases at V and 5 bases at J, with 17 bases in the middle. Germline values: CDR1 SGHKS, CDR2 YYEKEE (reference sequence). CDR3: CASRVSGTSDQPQHF. Here the CDR3 DNA reads TGTGCCAGCAGGGTTAGTGGGACCAGCGATCAGCCCCAGCATTTT.

The rearrangement uses TRBV20-1 and TRBJ2-7, with 13 nucleotides matching TRBD2. The CDR3 covers 16 residues. Trimming at V came to 3 bases and at J to 0 bases, leaving 5 bases not matched to a gene. Germline V gene lookup returns CDR1 DFQATT and CDR2 SNEGSKA (reference sequence). CDR3 loop: CSARGGLAGSSYEQYF. DNA of the CDR3: TGCAGTGCTAGGGGGGGACTAGCGGGGAGCTCCTACGAGCAGTACTTC.

CDR3 bases: TGTGCCAGCAGCTCCCAGACAGGGTCGGGCAATCAGCCCCAGCATTTT. Its translation is CASSSQTGSGNQPQHF. V usage is TRBV7-9 and J usage is TRBJ1-5, with 7 bases matching TRBD1. This CDR3 has 16 residues. From germline, CDR1 is SEHNR and CDR2 FQNEAQ (reference sequence). The V gene end was trimmed by 4 bases and the J gene end by 2 bases; junction bases not matched to a gene: 8. Full variable domain (outside the CDR3, taken from reference TRBV7-9 and TRBJ1-5): DTGVSQNPRHKITKRGQNVTFRCDPISEHNRLYWYRQTLGQGPEFLTYFQNEAQLEKSRLLSDRFSAERPKGSFSTLEIQRTEQGDSAMYLCASSSQTGSGNQPQHFGDGTRLSIL.

This clonotype was detected only a few times. J is TRBJ2-1 and V is TRBV12-3 or TRBV12-4, with D uncertain. V lost 5 bases and J lost 10, with 15 bases in between. This CDR3 has 13 amino acids. CDR3 in DNA: TGTGCCAGCAGTACGAGGATGGTAAGAGAGCAGTTCTTC. Protein product: CASSTRMVREQFF.

The rearrangement links TRBV4-1 to TRBJ2-1; 10 bases line up with TRBD1. Unmatched junction bases numbered 11, after V lost 2 bases and J lost 10 bases. Germline V gene sequence: CDR1 MGHRA, CDR2 YSYEKL. The CDR3 consists of 16 residues. The chain's CDR3 is CASSQSGTGDTGEQFF. In DNA form, the CDR3 reads TGCGCCAGCAGCCAATCCGGGACAGGGGACACGGGGGAGCAGTTCTTC.

V and J are TRBV18 and TRBJ2-3, with a possible D match to TRBD1 (5 bases). This CDR3 comprises 14 residues. V lost 8 bases and J lost 0, with 12 bases in between. Germline V gene data show CDR1 as KGHSH and CDR2 as LQKENI. The CDR3 DNA is TGTGCCAGCAGTCCCCCAGGGAGCACAGATACGCAGTATTTT. Amino acids: CASSPPGSTDTQYF. The full variable domain, rest sourced from reference TRBV18 and TRBJ2-3, is NAGVMQNPRHLVRRRGQEARLRCSPMKGHSHVYWYRQLPEEGLKFMVYLQKENIIDESGMPKERFSAEFPKEGPSILRIQQVVRGDSAAYFCASSPPGSTDTQYFGPGTRLTVL.

V gene TRBV5-1 combines with J gene TRBJ2-1; no clear D. The length of the CDR3 is 15 residues. V was pared by 0 bases and J by 8 bases, with 15 bases between. The germline V gene has CDR1 SGHRS and CDR2 YFSETQ. The CDR3: CASSLVGVTAHEQFF. CDR3 DNA sequence: TGCGCCAGCAGCTTGGTGGGCGTTACGGCGCATGAGCAGTTCTTC.

The rearrangement links TRBV4-3 to TRBJ2-7, with a tentative D call TRBD1 (6 bases). The germline V gene encodes CDR1 LGHNA and CDR2 YSLEER. There are 16 residues in the CDR3. V lost 4 bases to trimming and J lost 1 base, with 17 bases between them. CDR3 bases: TGCGCCAGCAGCCCGCAGCGTAAAGGGGGATCCTACGAGCAGTACTTC. Translating it yields CASSPQRKGGSYEQYF.

This rearrangement joins TRBV2 to TRBJ1-5; TRBD1 is a possible D gene (6 bases). The germline V gene has CDR1 SNHLY and CDR2 FYNNEI. The CDR3 sequence is 12 residues long. V lost 3 bases to trimming and J lost 14 bases, with 14 bases between them. CDR3 loop: CASSDSAGAKHF. The CDR3 bases are TGTGCCAGCAGTGACTCAGCAGGGGCCAAGCATTTT.

Only one count was recorded for this clonotype. A read error may explain this, as a much larger clone is one base away. The CDR3 protein is CASSEELGSDNEQFF. DNA for the CDR3: TGTGCCAGCAGCGAAGAACTAGGGTCCGACAATGAGCAGTTCTTC. This chain links TRBV9 with TRBJ2-1; maybe TRBD2 (5 bases). Germline V CDR1 and CDR2: SGDLS, YYNGEE. V lost 3 bases to trimming and J lost 5 bases, with 15 bases between them. The CDR3 is made up of 15 amino acids.

This chain joins TRBV6-5 and TRBJ2-5, with 9 bases identical to TRBD2. This CDR3 is built from 18 residues. V was clipped by 4 bases and J by 1 base; unmatched bases: 13. The germline CDR1 and CDR2 sequences are MNHEY and SVGAGI. Here the CDR3 DNA reads TGTGCCAGCAGTTCCACCAATGTTCTAGCGGGGCCCCAAGAGACCCAGTACTTC. This codes for CASSSTNVLAGPQETQYF.

This rearrangement joins TRBV27 to TRBJ2-2; D could derive from TRBD1 or TRBD2 (5 bases each). This CDR3 is built from 15 residues. Germline CDR1 is MNHEY and CDR2 is SMNVEV (reference sequence). V lost 4 bases to trimming and J lost 6 bases, with 15 bases between them. For the CDR3, the DNA is TGTGCCAGCAGTTCCGGGACCGGGTTGGCCGGGGAGCTGTTTTTT. This gives the protein CASSSGTGLAGELFF.

This chain uses TRBV10-3 with TRBJ2-5, with unresolved D. CDR1 and CDR2 from the germline V gene are ENHRY and SYGVKD. The V end lost 6 bases, the J end lost 2 bases, and 13 bases lay between the germline ends. CDR3 length: 14 residues. In DNA, the CDR3 is TGTGCCATCAGCACAGCGAGCCAACAAGAGACCCAGTACTTC. Protein: CAISTASQQETQYF.

The chain carries TRBV7-9 and TRBJ1-1; the match to TRBD1 covers 12 bases. From germline, CDR1 is SEHNR and CDR2 FQNEAQ (reference sequence). The V segment lost 1 base and the J segment 11 bases; nucleotides outside the gene matches: 2. This CDR3 region has 13 residues. The CDR3 loop is CASSLGDRGQAFF. As DNA, the CDR3 is TGTGCCAGCAGCTTAGGGGACAGGGGGCAGGCTTTCTTT.

This clonotype was observed a few times. The rearrangement links TRBV4-1 to TRBJ2-2; TRBD1 matches at 8 bases. CDR1 is MGHRA and CDR2 is YSYEKL in the germline V gene. Trimming took 2 bases from V and 3 from J; bases not matched to a gene: 8. The CDR3 has 17 amino acids. CDR3 in DNA: TGCGCCAGCAGCCAACTGTCAGGGGGCGCGGACACCGGGGAGCTGTTTTTT. Amino acid sequence: CASSQLSGGADTGELFF.

The chain uses TRBV2 and TRBJ2-4; unclear D gene. Trimming pared 4 bases from V and 8 bases from J, leaving 12 bases between. This CDR3 contains 13 residues. CDR1 SNHLY and CDR2 FYNNEI come from the germline V gene. The DNA of the CDR3 is TGTGCCAGCAGTGTCATCCCTGAAGACATTCAGTACTTC. This codes for CASSVIPEDIQYF. Variable domain in full (rest from reference TRBV2 and TRBJ2-4): EPEVTQTPSHQVTQMGQEVILRCVPISNHLYFYWYRQILGQKVEFLVSFYNNEISEKSEIFDDQFSVERPDGSNFTLKIRSTKLEDSAMYFCASSVIPEDIQYFGAGTRLSVL.